Described below is a single T cell receptor beta chain sequence and its context. Antigen specificity is unknown. The junction shows a germline mismatch at one end, possibly a read error. These data come from a study of blood T cells in healthy people across ages. Study results and caveats: Across the age range, TCR beta diversity per million T cells fell in a roughly linear way.

A second 7 to 11 cycle PCR used barcoded and J-beta primers. TCRdb re-called the 5' RACE reads through MiXCR, storing one row per CDR3 protein. Of around 1,000,000 distinct CDR3 sequences in the sample, 30% to 40% are singletons; the top ten hold around 12%. CDR3 length: 19 residues. Germline assignment: CDR1 LGHDT and CDR2 YNNKEL (reference sequence). The TCR was taken from a man aged 18 to 30 in good health. The sample consisted of blood. This chain connects TRBV3-1 to TRBJ1-4; D not resolved. CDR3 nucleotide sequence: TGTGCCGGCAGCCAAGATGGAGGTATCGCCCGGATCGGGGATGAAAAACTGTTTTTT. Encoded protein: CAGSQDGGIARIGDEKLFF. Complete variable domain (other parts from reference TRBV3-1 and TRBJ1-4): DTAVSQTPKYLVTQMGNDKSIKCEQNLGHDTMYWYKQDSKKFLKIMFSYNNKELIINETVPNRFSPKSPDKAHLNLHINSLELGDSAVYFCAGSQDGGIARIGDEKLFFGSGTQLSVL.